Listed here are 12 T cell receptor beta chains from one sample, sequenced in a study of T cells after somatic rescue of genetic block. TCRdb keeps only in-frame clones here, not all; method: immunoSEQ multiplex PCR. The table records under 150,000 clones, over 80% of them present only once. The specimen was peripheral blood mononuclear cells (PBMCs). The receptors were gathered from a woman between 18 and 29 years old.

The genes are TRBV7-2 and TRBJ2-1; D perhaps matches TRBD2 (5 bases). Trimming removed 3 bases at V and 11 bases at J, with 17 bases between. The CDR3 consists of 14 residues. Germline-derived CDR1 and CDR2 are SGHTA and FQGNSA. CDR3 residues: CASSFLTPRGQQFF. As DNA, the CDR3 is TGTGCCAGCAGCTTTTTGACTCCCAGAGGGCAGCAGTTCTTC.

The chain links TRBV9 to TRBJ2-2; D gene uncertain. V lost 1 base to trimming and J lost 0 bases, with 10 bases between them. This CDR3 contains 16 residues. Germline CDR1 and CDR2: SGDLS and YYNGEE. CDR3 sequence (DNA): TGTGCCAGCAGCGTATCGGGTTTCGCGAACACCGGGGAGCTGTTTTTT. It is translated as CASSVSGFANTGELFF.

This chain uses TRBV18 with TRBJ2-3; TRBD1 agrees at 8 bases. Germline trimming cut 5 bases from V and 2 bases from J; bases unmatched to any gene: 6. CDR1 is KGHSH, CDR2 LQKENI, per germline. This CDR3 contains 15 residues. The CDR3 sequence is CASSSTGGFTDTQYF. CDR3 DNA: TGTGCCAGCTCATCCACAGGGGGTTTCACAGATACGCAGTATTTT.

This clone has just one count. The rearrangement joins TRBV6-6 to TRBJ2-7, with D possibly matching TRBD2 (7 bases). The CDR3 loop spans 16 amino acids. The V end lost 8 bases, the J end lost 5 bases, and 25 bases lay between the germline ends. CDR1 is MNHNY, CDR2 SVGAGI, per germline (reference sequence). CDR3: CASRKTSFAGADEQYF. The CDR3, as DNA: TGTGCCAGCCGTAAGACGAGTTTCGCGGGGGCGGACGAGCAGTACTTC.

The chain recombines TRBV6-5 with TRBJ2-1, with TRBD1 as a possible D gene (6 bases). CDR1 and CDR2 (germline): MNHEY, SVGAGI. This CDR3 is built from 13 residues. Trimming stripped 8 bases from V and 2 bases from J, with 10 bases between. Written as DNA, the CDR3 is TGTGCCAGCGGGGACAACGCCTACAATGAGCAGTTCTTC. Residues: CASGDNAYNEQFF.

The V call is TRBV7-9, the J call TRBJ1-6; no clear D. V lost 3 bases, J lost 0 bases, and 9 bases lay in between. Germline-derived CDR1 and CDR2 are SEHNR and FQNEAQ (reference sequence). The CDR3 is 16 amino acids. The CDR3 region is CASSLKQSSYNSPLHF. The CDR3 region has the DNA TGTGCCAGCAGCTTGAAACAGAGCTCCTATAATTCACCCCTCCACTTT.

The genes are TRBV4-3 and TRBJ1-1; 7 nucleotides align to TRBD1. Germline V gives CDR1 LGHNA, CDR2 YSLEER. V lost 2 bases, J lost 11 bases, and 11 bases stayed unmatched. This CDR3 has 14 amino acids. The CDR3 nucleotides are TGCGCCAGCAGCCAAAACGCCCGGACAGGAGAGGCTTTCTTT. It codes for CASSQNARTGEAFF.

V and J are TRBV7-9 and TRBJ1-2; the D is unclear. The CDR3 has 15 residues. The germline V and J ends were trimmed by 1 base and 4 bases, with 13 bases remaining between them. Germline values: CDR1 SEHNR, CDR2 FQNEAQ (reference sequence). The CDR3 coding sequence is TGTGCCAGCAGCTTAGAGTCCGCCTCGTTCTATGGCTACACCTTC. As protein: CASSLESASFYGYTF.

The J gene is TRBJ2-7, the V gene TRBV27; tentative D call: TRBD2 (6 bases). Germline CDR1 reads MNHEY; CDR2 reads SMNVEV (reference sequence). Trimming left V 3 bases short and J 0 bases short, with 18 bases between. The CDR3 is 17 residues long. The CDR3 DNA sequence: TGTGCCAGCAGTTTTAGTCTAGCGTACGCCGGCTCCTACGAGCAGTACTTC. It specifies CASSFSLAYAGSYEQYF.

J is TRBJ2-2 and V is TRBV12-5; the D is unclear. The CDR3 length is 12 residues. Germline CDR1 is LGHNT and CDR2 is FRNRAP. The V end was cut by 7 bases, the J end by 8 bases, with 11 bases between. The CDR3 sequence: CASALPRGELFF. The CDR3 bases are TGTGCTAGTGCCCTGCCCCGGGGGGAGCTGTTTTTT.

The V gene is TRBV5-1, the J gene TRBJ2-7; TRBD1 matches at 7 bases. This CDR3 has 14 residues. Per germline, CDR1 SGHRS and CDR2 YFSETQ. With V trimmed by 3 bases and J by 3 bases, 6 bases remained unmatched. In DNA form, the CDR3 reads TGCGCCAGCAGCTCGAGACAGGGTCTCTACGAGCAGTACTTC. This translates into CASSSRQGLYEQYF.

The J gene is TRBJ1-3, the V gene TRBV10-3; D gene unclear. The CDR3 spans 13 residues. Trimming took 11 bases from V and 4 from J, leaving 15 bases between them. Germline-derived CDR1 and CDR2 are ENHRY and SYGVKD. The CDR3 DNA sequence: TGTGCCTTATCCTCAGGCTCGGGAAACACCATATATTTT. It encodes CALSSGSGNTIYF.